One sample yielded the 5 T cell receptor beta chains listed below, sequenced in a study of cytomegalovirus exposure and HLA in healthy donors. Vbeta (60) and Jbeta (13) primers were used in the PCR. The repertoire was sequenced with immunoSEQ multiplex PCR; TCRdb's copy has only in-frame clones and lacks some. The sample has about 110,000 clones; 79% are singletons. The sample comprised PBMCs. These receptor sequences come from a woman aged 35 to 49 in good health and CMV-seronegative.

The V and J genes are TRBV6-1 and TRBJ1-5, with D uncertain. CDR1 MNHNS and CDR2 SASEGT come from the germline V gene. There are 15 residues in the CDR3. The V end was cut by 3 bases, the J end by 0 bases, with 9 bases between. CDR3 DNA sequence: TGTGCCAGCAGTGAGTGGGAGGGTAGCAATCAGCCCCAGCATTTT. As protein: CASSEWEGSNQPQHF.

The CDR3 loop is CASSLGGPSGYTF. CDR3 sequence (DNA): TGCGCCAGCAGCTTGGGGGGGCCCTCTGGCTACACCTTC. The chain carries TRBV5-1 and TRBJ1-2; the D gene is possibly TRBD1 (6 bases). Germline values: CDR1 SGHRS, CDR2 YFSETQ. V was pared by 0 bases and J by 7 bases, with 10 bases between. This CDR3 is built from 13 residues.

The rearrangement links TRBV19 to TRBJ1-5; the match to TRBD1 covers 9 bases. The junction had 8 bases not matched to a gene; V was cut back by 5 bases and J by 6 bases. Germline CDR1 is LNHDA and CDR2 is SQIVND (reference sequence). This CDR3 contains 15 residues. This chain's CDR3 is CASSRRDRAGQPQHF. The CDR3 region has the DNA TGTGCCAGTAGTCGCCGGGACAGGGCAGGTCAGCCCCAGCATTTT.

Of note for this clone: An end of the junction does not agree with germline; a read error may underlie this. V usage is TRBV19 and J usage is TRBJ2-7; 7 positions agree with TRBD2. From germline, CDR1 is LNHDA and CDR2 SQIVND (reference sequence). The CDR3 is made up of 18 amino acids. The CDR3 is CASSIGGTITASSYERYF. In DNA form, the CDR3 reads TGTGCCAGTAGTATAGGGGGGACTATAACGGCCAGCTCCTACGAGCGGTACTTC.

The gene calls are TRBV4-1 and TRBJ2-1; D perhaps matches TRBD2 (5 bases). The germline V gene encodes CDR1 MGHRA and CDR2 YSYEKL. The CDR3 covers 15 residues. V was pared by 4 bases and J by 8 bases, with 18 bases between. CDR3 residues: CASSLVIGSRDEQFF. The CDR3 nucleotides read TGCGCCAGCAGCCTCGTTATAGGGAGTCGGGATGAGCAGTTCTTC.